These 18 T cell receptor beta chains were sequenced from one sample in a study of T-cell memory formation after mild COVID-19. Using its own MiXCR run on the 5' RACE reads, TCRdb lists one record per CDR3 protein. Counted here are nearly 250,000 distinct CDR3 sequences, about 16% occurring once; the ten biggest clones make up 2% to 2.5%. The sample comprised PBMCs or a T cell subset sorted from them (not recorded which). Source of these receptors: an adult woman who had mild COVID-19 (a few samples of this study predate the infection). Cell type and time point are not known.

This chain uses TRBV2 with TRBJ1-2, with 9 bases identical to TRBD1. The CDR3 has 13 residues. The germline V gene encodes CDR1 SNHLY and CDR2 FYNNEI. J gave up 7 bases and V 10 bases, and 10 bases lay outside the gene matches. DNA for the CDR3: TGTGCCATTATCCGGGACAGGGTGTTTGGCTACACCTTC. Translation gives CAIIRDRVFGYTF. Full variable domain (rest looked up from reference TRBV2 and TRBJ1-2): EPEVTQTPSHQVTQMGQEVILRCVPISNHLYFYWYRQILGQKVEFLVSFYNNEISEKSEIFDDQFSVERPDGSNFTLKIRSTKLEDSAMYFCAIIRDRVFGYTFGSGTRLTVV.

The chain is built from TRBV13 and TRBJ2-1; 11 bases are shared with TRBD1. The CDR3 is 16 residues long. The germline V gene encodes CDR1 PRHDT and CDR2 FYEKMQ (reference sequence). Trimming at V came to 1 base and at J to 7 bases, leaving 6 bases not matched to a gene. As DNA, the CDR3 is TGTGCCAGCAGCTTAGTAAGGACAGGGGGCCGGAATGAGCAGTTCTTC. The encoded protein is CASSLVRTGGRNEQFF.

The chain is built from TRBV7-9 and TRBJ2-5; D tentatively reads TRBD1 or TRBD2 (5 bases each). The germline CDR1 and CDR2 sequences are SEHNR and FQNEAQ (reference sequence). V lost 4 bases to trimming and J lost 5 bases, with 17 bases between them. The CDR3 extends over 15 amino acids. The CDR3 DNA follows: TGTGCCAGCAGCTGGGGGAGAGACCCGCGGGAGACCCAGTACTTC. This encodes CASSWGRDPRETQYF. Looking up the rest from reference TRBV7-9 and TRBJ2-5 gives the full variable domain: DTGVSQNPRHKITKRGQNVTFRCDPISEHNRLYWYRQTLGQGPEFLTYFQNEAQLEKSRLLSDRFSAERPKGSFSTLEIQRTEQGDSAMYLCASSWGRDPRETQYFGPGTRLLVL.

This chain uses TRBV4-2 with TRBJ1-2; D is unresolved. V gave up 1 base and J gave up 4 bases, with 10 bases separating them. CDR1 is LGHNA, CDR2 YNFKEQ, per germline. The CDR3 consists of 14 residues. The CDR3 is CASSQVGQVYGYTF. CDR3 sequence (DNA): TGTGCCAGCAGCCAAGTTGGGCAGGTCTATGGCTACACCTTC.

This clonotype was found many times. The rearrangement uses TRBV27 and TRBJ2-7; 12 bases match TRBD1. The ends lost 2 bases at V and 3 bases at J; junction bases unmatched: 5. Germline CDR1 is MNHEY and CDR2 is SMNVEV (reference sequence). The CDR3 contains 16 residues. The CDR3 region is CASSLRGTGGRYEQYF. In DNA, the CDR3 is TGTGCCAGCAGTTTAAGAGGGACAGGGGGCCGCTACGAGCAGTACTTC.

J is TRBJ2-1 and V is TRBV7-9, with a tentative D call TRBD2 (6 bases). Germline assignment: CDR1 SEHNR and CDR2 FQNEAQ (reference sequence). The CDR3 extends over 17 amino acids. V lost 5 bases to trimming and J lost 0 bases, with 17 bases between them. The CDR3 region is CASSHPLDGSSYNEQFF. Written as DNA, the CDR3 is TGTGCCAGCAGCCACCCCCTTGACGGGAGCTCCTACAATGAGCAGTTCTTC.

The chain has TRBV7-2 and TRBJ2-3; D remains unclear. The CDR3 sequence is 13 residues long. V was trimmed by 5 bases and J by 7 bases, leaving 13 bases between them. The V gene's germline CDR1 is SGHTA and CDR2 FQGNSA. CDR3 amino acids: CASSPRISHTQYF. For the CDR3, the DNA is TGTGCCAGCAGCCCCCGCATTTCACATACGCAGTATTTT.

The chain couples TRBV3-1 to TRBJ1-2, with no clear D. From germline, CDR1 is LGHDT and CDR2 YNNKEL (reference sequence). Trimming removed 6 bases from V and 5 bases from J, with 13 bases in between. This CDR3 has 13 residues. DNA of the CDR3: TGTGCCAGCAGTCGAGGACGTTCATATGGCTACACCTTC. Translation: CASSRGRSYGYTF.

The chain recombines TRBV20-1 with TRBJ1-2, with D possibly being TRBD1 (6 bases). With 0 bases removed from V and 2 bases from J, the gap between germline ends came to 13 bases. Germline CDR1 and CDR2: DFQATT and SNEGSKA (reference sequence). The CDR3 contains 15 residues. CDR3 in amino acids: CSARDQGGGNYGYTF. CDR3 DNA sequence: TGCAGTGCTAGAGATCAAGGAGGGGGAAACTATGGCTACACCTTC.

This clonotype was seen repeatedly, ten times or more. V is TRBV29-1 and J is TRBJ2-3; D perhaps matches TRBD2 (7 bases). V lost 3 bases and J 1 base, leaving 11 bases between the germline ends. CDR1 and CDR2 from the germline V gene are SQVTM and ANQGSEA. CDR3 size: 14 residues. The CDR3 region has the DNA TGCAGCGTTGAGGGGGGGCCGCGCACAGATACGCAGTATTTT. Translation gives CSVEGGPRTDTQYF.

This chain uses TRBV5-6 with TRBJ2-7; a weak D match, TRBD1 (5 bases). The CDR3 has 13 residues. V was trimmed by 2 bases and J by 3 bases, leaving 9 bases between them. Germline loops: CDR1 SGHDT, CDR2 YYEEEE. The CDR3 loop reads CASSLGRVYEQYF. The CDR3 coding sequence is TGTGCCAGCAGCTTAGGCAGGGTCTACGAGCAGTACTTC.

J is TRBJ2-7 and V is TRBV2; D might be TRBD1 (6 bases). This CDR3 contains 13 residues. Trimming removed 6 bases from V and 7 bases from J, with 16 bases in between. Germline V gene sequence: CDR1 SNHLY, CDR2 FYNNEI. The CDR3 reads CASRDSPSREQYF. CDR3 bases: TGTGCCAGCAGGGACAGCCCCTCGCGGGAGCAGTACTTC. Drawing the rest from reference TRBV2 and TRBJ2-7, the complete variable domain is EPEVTQTPSHQVTQMGQEVILRCVPISNHLYFYWYRQILGQKVEFLVSFYNNEISEKSEIFDDQFSVERPDGSNFTLKIRSTKLEDSAMYFCASRDSPSREQYFGPGTRLTVT.

The chain has TRBV20-1 and TRBJ2-1; no clear D. Trimming removed 5 bases from V and 0 bases from J, with 11 bases in between. The CDR3 has 14 residues. Germline CDR1 DFQATT, CDR2 SNEGSKA (reference sequence). As DNA, the CDR3 is TGCAGTGCTGGCGGCCGCAGCTCCTACAATGAGCAGTTCTTC. Translation gives CSAGGRSSYNEQFF.

In this sample, this clonotype turned up many times. The chain couples TRBV30 to TRBJ2-1; D is ambiguous. V was cut by 2 bases and J by 3 bases, with 8 bases left in between. Germline V lookup: CDR1 GTSNPN, CDR2 SVGIG (reference sequence). This CDR3 contains 13 residues. The CDR3 DNA follows: TGTGCCTGGAGTTACGGCCACTACAATGAGCAGTTCTTC. Translated: CAWSYGHYNEQFF.

This clonotype showed up just a few times. The rearrangement links TRBV5-1 to TRBJ1-1; no firm D call. Trimming pared 6 bases from V and 1 base from J, leaving 13 bases between. The germline V gene has CDR1 SGHRS and CDR2 YFSETQ. The CDR3 is 14 residues long. The DNA for the CDR3 is TGCGCCAGCACGAACGACGTTACGAACACTGAAGCTTTCTTT. As protein: CASTNDVTNTEAFF.

The V call is TRBV7-9, the J call TRBJ2-5; D is tentatively TRBD1 or TRBD2 (5 bases each). The CDR3 has 14 amino acids. Germline V CDR1 and CDR2: SEHNR, FQNEAQ (reference sequence). V was clipped by 8 bases and J by 5 bases, with 18 bases between them. CDR3 bases: TGTGCCAGCGCCTCTGAGGCCGGGGCTGAGACCCAGTACTTC. Encoded protein: CASASEAGAETQYF.

The chain carries TRBV6-2 or TRBV6-3 and TRBJ2-1; D is possibly TRBD2 (6 bases). The CDR3 sequence is 15 residues long. The germline gives CDR1 MNHEY, CDR2 SVGEGT. Trimming stripped 7 bases from V and 7 bases from J, with 20 bases between. CDR3 loop: CASTPTRGMVNEQFF. The DNA for the CDR3 is TGTGCCAGCACCCCTACACGGGGGATGGTTAATGAGCAGTTCTTC.

This clonotype occurred a few times. J is TRBJ2-2 and V is TRBV7-3; possibly TRBD2 for D (6 bases). Per the germline V gene, CDR1 is SGHTA and CDR2 is FQGTGA. The V end lost 5 bases, the J end lost 0 bases, and 13 bases lay between the germline ends. The CDR3 runs 16 residues. The CDR3 DNA reads TGTGCCAGCAGCCCTATGGGACTCACGAACACCGGGGAGCTGTTTTTT. As protein: CASSPMGLTNTGELFF.